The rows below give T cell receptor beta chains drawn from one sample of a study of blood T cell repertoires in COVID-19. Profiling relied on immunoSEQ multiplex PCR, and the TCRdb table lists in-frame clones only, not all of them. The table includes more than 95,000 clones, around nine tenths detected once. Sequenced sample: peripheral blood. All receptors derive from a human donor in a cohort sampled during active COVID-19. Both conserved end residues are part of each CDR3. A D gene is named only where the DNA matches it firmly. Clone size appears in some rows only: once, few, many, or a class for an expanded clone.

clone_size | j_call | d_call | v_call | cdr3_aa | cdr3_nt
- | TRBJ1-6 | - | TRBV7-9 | CASSSPPGRRELSPLHF | TGTGCCAGCAGCTCCCCGCCGGGGAGGAGGGAGTTGTCACCCCTCCACTTT
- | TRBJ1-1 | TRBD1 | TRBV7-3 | CASSTGQGGNEAFF | TGTGCCAGCAGCACTGGACAGGGCGGGAATGAAGCTTTCTTT
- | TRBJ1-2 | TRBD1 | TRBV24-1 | CATSDPPGTGRYGYTF | TGTGCCACCAGTGATCCGCCCGGGACAGGGAGGTATGGCTACACCTTC
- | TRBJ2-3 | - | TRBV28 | CASSLVSREPTDTQYF | TGTGCCAGCAGTTTGGTAAGCCGGGAGCCCACAGATACGCAGTATTTT
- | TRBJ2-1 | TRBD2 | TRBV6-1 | CASSEGLAGPAGEQFF | TGTGCCAGCAGTGAAGGACTAGCGGGACCGGCGGGGGAGCAGTTCTTC
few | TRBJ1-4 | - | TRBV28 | CASTPHHGAEKLFF | TGTGCCAGCACCCCTCATCATGGGGCCGAAAAACTGTTTTTT
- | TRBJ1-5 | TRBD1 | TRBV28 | CASSSRGQGVGQPQHF | TGTGCCAGCAGTTCCCGGGGACAGGGGGTAGGTCAGCCCCAGCATTTT
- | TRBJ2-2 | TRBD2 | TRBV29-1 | CSALTSGHRMDTGELFF | TGCAGCGCCCTGACTAGCGGGCACCGAATGGACACCGGGGAGCTGTTTTTT
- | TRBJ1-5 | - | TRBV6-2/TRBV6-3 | CASSYSTGNQPQHF | TGTGCCAGCAGTTACTCAACGGGAAATCAGCCCCAGCATTTT
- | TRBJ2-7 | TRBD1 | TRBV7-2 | CASSLFLSGQEREQYF | TGTGCCAGCAGCTTATTTCTCTCCGGACAGGAACGAGAGCAGTACTTC
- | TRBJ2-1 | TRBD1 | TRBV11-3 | CASSSRGQENYNEQFF | TGTGCCAGCAGCAGCCGGGGACAGGAGAACTACAATGAGCAGTTCTTC
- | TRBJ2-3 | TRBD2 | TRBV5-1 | CASSAGGPGFTDTQYF | TGCGCCAGCAGCGCGGGGGGGCCGGGGTTTACAGATACGCAGTATTTT
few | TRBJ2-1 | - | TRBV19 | CASSMTARQFF | TGTGCCAGTAGTATGACAGCCAGGCAGTTCTTC
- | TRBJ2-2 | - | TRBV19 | CASSTRTAVDTGELFF | TGTGCCAGTAGTACCCGGACAGCCGTGGACACCGGGGAGCTGTTTTTT
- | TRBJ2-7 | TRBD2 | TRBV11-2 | CASSLQAGEYEQYF | TGTGCCAGCAGCTTACAGGCGGGAGAGTACGAGCAGTACTTC
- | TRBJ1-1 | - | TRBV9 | CASSEGPGGFGNTEAFF | TGTGCCAGCAGCGAAGGCCCGGGGGGCTTTGGGAACACTGAAGCTTTCTTT
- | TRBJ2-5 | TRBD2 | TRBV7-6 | CASSLGGTGTSPPRRLGTQYF | TGTGCCAGCAGCTTAGGAGGTACCGGGACTAGTCCCCCGCGGAGGTTGGGGACCCAGTACTTC
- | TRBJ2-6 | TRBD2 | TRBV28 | CASSPPSGSFSGANVLTF | TGTGCCAGCAGTCCGCCTAGCGGGAGTTTTTCTGGGGCCAACGTCCTGACTTTC
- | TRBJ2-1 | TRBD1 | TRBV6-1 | CASSDLPGQGAGYEQFF | TGTGCCAGCAGTGACTTACCGGGACAGGGGGCGGGGTATGAGCAGTTCTTC
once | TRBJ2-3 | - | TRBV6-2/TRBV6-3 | CASSSPGGGTQYF | TGTGCCAGCAGCTCCCCTGGGGGAGGTACGCAGTATTTT
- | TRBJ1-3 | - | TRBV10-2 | CASSESGDTIYF | TGCGCCAGCAGTGAGTCCGGGGACACCATATATTTT
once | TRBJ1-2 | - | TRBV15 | CATSRPDSPYGYTF | TGTGCCACCAGCCGACCGGACAGCCCCTATGGCTACACCTTC
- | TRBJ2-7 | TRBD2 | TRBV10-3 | CAIRGGLAGNYEQYF | TGTGCCATCAGGGGGGGACTAGCGGGAAACTACGAGCAGTACTTC
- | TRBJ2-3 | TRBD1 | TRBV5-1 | CASSLETGIYTQYF | TGCGCCAGCAGCTTGGAGACAGGGATATATACGCAGTATTTT
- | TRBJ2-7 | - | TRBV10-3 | CAIKDRDLHYEQYF | TGTGCCATCAAGGACAGAGACCTACACTACGAGCAGTACTTC
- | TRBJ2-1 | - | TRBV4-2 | CASSQAGNSAYNEQFF | TGTGCCAGCAGCCAGGCCGGGAACAGTGCCTACAATGAGCAGTTCTTC
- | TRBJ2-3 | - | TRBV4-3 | CASSRRGTDTQYF | TGCGCCAGCAGCCGGCGAGGGACAGATACGCAGTATTTT
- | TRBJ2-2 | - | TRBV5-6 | CASSFVVLFPNTGELFF | TGTGCCAGCAGCTTTGTTGTTCTTTTCCCGAACACCGGGGAGCTGTTTTTT
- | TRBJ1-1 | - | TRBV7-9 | CASSLAGGGNTEAFF | TGTGCCAGCAGCTTAGCCGGAGGAGGGAACACTGAAGCTTTCTTT
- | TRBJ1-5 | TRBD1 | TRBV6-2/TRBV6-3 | CASSRQGEGQPQHF | TGTGCCAGCAGTCGACAGGGGGAGGGTCAGCCCCAGCATTTT
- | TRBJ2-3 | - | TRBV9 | CASSDRGGAPDTQYF | TGTGCCAGCAGCGATAGGGGGGGGGCCCCAGATACGCAGTATTTT
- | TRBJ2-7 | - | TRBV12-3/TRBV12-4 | CASSRPGSYEQYF | TGTGCCAGCAGTCGTCCCGGGTCCTACGAGCAGTACTTC
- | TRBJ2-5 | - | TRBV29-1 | CSVPLRGQETQYF | TGCAGCGTTCCACTCAGGGGTCAAGAGACCCAGTACTTC
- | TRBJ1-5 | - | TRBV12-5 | CASGLVLDGGAWQPQHF | TGTGCTAGTGGTTTGGTATTGGATGGCGGGGCCTGGCAGCCCCAGCATTTT
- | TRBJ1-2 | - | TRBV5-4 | CASSLDRDYGYTF | TGTGCCAGCAGCTTGGACAGAGACTATGGCTACACCTTC
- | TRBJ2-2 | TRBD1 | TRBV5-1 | CASSLTGDTGELFF | TGCGCCAGCAGCTTGACAGGGGACACCGGGGAGCTGTTTTTT